This T cell receptor beta chain appears in the sequencing data of a study of cytomegalovirus exposure and HLA in healthy donors. The PCR made use of 60 Vbeta and 13 Jbeta primers. Profiled with immunoSEQ multiplex PCR; TCRdb holds only in-frame clones, not every one. Of fewer than 150,000 clones listed, about four fifths are singletons. After removal of 5 bases from V and 8 bases from J, the junction contained 11 bases not matched to a gene. The germline gives CDR1 SGHNT, CDR2 YENEEA. This CDR3 has 16 residues. V gene TRBV11-3 combines with J gene TRBJ2-1; TRBD2 aligns across 11 bases. Sequencing was carried out using PBMCs. The clonotype originates from a man aged 25-45 years in good health. CDR3 sequence: CASSQRVAGGRDEQFF. In DNA form, the CDR3 reads TGTGCCAGCAGCCAGAGGGTAGCGGGAGGGCGCGATGAGCAGTTCTTC. Drawing the rest from reference TRBV11-3 and TRBJ2-1, the complete variable domain is EAGVVQSPRYKIIEKKQPVAFWCNPISGHNTLYWYLQNLGQGPELLIRYENEEAVDDSQLPKDRFSAERLKGVDSTLKIQPAELGDSAVYLCASSQRVAGGRDEQFFGPGTRLTVL.